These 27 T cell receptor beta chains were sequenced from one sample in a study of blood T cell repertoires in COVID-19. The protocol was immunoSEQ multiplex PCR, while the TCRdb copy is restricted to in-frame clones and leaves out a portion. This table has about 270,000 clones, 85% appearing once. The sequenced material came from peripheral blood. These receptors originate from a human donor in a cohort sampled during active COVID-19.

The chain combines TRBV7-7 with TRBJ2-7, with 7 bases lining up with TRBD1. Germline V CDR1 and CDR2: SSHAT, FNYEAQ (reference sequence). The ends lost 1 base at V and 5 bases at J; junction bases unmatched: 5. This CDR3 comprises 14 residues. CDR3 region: CASSLEQGRNEQYF. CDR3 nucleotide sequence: TGTGCCAGCAGCTTAGAACAGGGGAGAAACGAGCAGTACTTC.

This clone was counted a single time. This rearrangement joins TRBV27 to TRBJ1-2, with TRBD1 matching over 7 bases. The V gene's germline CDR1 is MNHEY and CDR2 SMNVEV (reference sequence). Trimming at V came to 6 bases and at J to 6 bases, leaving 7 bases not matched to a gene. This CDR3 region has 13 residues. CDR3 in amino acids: CASRLTGRNGYTF. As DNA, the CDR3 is TGTGCCAGCAGGCTGACAGGGAGGAATGGCTACACCTTC.

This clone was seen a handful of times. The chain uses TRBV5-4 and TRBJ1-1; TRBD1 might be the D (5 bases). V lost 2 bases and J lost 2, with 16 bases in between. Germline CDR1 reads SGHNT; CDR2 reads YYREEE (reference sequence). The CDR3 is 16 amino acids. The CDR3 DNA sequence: TGTGCCAGCAGCTTTTCTCCCCGGTGGGGCAACACTGAAGCTTTCTTT. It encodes CASSFSPRWGNTEAFF.

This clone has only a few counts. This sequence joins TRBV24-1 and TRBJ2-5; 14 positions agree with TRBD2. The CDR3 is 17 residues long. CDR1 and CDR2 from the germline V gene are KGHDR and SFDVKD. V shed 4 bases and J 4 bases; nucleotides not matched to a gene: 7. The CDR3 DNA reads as TGTGCCACCAGTGAATACAGGGGACTAGCGGGAGCAGAGACCCAGTACTTC. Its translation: CATSEYRGLAGAETQYF.

The CDR3 nucleotides read TGTGCCAGCAGCAAACTGGGACAGGGTAAAGGTCCCTTCCGTACGCAGTATTTT. Its translation is CASSKLGQGKGPFRTQYF. The chain carries TRBV21-1 and TRBJ2-3; TRBD1 is the table's D call and was not checked against the DNA. TRBV21-1 is a listed pseudogene. CDR3 length: 18 amino acids.

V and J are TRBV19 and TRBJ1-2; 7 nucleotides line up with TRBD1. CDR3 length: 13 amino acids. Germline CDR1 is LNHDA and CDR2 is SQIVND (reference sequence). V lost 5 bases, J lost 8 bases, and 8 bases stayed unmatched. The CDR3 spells CASSLTTGAGYTF. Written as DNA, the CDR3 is TGTGCCAGTAGTCTCACAACAGGGGCCGGCTACACCTTC.

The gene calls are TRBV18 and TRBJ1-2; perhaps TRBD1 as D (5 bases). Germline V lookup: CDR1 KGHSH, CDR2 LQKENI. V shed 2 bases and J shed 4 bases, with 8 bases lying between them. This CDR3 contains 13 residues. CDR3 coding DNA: TGTGCCAGCTCACCAACAGGCTTCTATGGCTACACCTTC. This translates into CASSPTGFYGYTF.

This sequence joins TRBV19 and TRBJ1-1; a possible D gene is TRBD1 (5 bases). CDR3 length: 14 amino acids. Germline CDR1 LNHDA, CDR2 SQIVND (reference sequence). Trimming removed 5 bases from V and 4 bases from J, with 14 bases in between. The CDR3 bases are TGTGCCAGTAGTGTTCAGGGATGGGGCACTGAAGCTTTCTTT. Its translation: CASSVQGWGTEAFF.

DNA for the CDR3: TGTGCCAGCAGCCCATCTCGGGATACGCAGTATTTT. This encodes CASSPSRDTQYF. The rearrangement joins TRBV3-1 (or the pseudogene TRBV3-2) to TRBJ2-3; no clear D gene. Trimming removed 4 bases at V and 6 bases at J, with 8 bases between. Looked up from germline, CDR1 is LGHDT and CDR2 is YNNKEL (reference sequence). The CDR3 spans 12 residues.

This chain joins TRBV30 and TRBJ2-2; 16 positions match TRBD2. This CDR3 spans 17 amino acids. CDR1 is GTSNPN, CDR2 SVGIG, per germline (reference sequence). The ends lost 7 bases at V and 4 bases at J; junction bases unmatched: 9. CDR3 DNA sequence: TGTGCCTTGGGACTAGCGGGAGGGCGTAGGGGCACCGGGGAGCTGTTTTTT. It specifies CALGLAGGRRGTGELFF.

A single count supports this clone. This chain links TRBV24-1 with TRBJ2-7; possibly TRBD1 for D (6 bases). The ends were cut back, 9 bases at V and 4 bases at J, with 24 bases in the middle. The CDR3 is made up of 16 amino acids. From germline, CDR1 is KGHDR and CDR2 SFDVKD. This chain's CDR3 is CATATPKVAGAYEQYF. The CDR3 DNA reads TGTGCCACCGCGACCCCGAAGGTTGCAGGGGCTTACGAGCAGTACTTC.

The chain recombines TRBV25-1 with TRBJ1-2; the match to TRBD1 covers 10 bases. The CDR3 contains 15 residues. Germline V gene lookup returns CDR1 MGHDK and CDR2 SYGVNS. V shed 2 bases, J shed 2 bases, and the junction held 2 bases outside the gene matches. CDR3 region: CASSEPGQGNYGYTF. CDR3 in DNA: TGTGCCAGCAGTGAACCGGGACAGGGGAACTATGGCTACACCTTC.

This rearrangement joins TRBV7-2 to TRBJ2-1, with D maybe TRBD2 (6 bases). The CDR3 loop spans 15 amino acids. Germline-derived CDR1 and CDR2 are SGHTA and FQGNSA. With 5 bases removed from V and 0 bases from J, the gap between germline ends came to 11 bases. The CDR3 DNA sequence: TGTGCCAGCAGCCCGGACTACAGCTCCTACAATGAGCAGTTCTTC. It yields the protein CASSPDYSSYNEQFF.

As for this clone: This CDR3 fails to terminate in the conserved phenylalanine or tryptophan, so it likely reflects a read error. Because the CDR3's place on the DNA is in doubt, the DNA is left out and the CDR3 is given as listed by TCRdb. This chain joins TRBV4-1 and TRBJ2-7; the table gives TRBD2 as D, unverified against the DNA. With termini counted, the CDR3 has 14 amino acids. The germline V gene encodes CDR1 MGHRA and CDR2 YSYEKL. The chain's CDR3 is CASSQLTSRDPLLI.

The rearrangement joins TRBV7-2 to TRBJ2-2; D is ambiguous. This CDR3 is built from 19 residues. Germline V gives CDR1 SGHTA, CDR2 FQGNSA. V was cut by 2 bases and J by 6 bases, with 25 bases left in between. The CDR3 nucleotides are TGTGCCAGCAGCTTATACCCGCAGACTCACTACCGGTTATCCGGGGAGCTGTTTTTT. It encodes CASSLYPQTHYRLSGELFF.

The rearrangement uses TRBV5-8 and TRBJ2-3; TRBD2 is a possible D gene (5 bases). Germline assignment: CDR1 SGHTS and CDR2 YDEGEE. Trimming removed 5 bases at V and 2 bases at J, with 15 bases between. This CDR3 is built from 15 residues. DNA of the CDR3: TGTGCCAGCAGGGGGTCAGCGGCGCTCACAGATACGCAGTATTTT. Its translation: CASRGSAALTDTQYF.

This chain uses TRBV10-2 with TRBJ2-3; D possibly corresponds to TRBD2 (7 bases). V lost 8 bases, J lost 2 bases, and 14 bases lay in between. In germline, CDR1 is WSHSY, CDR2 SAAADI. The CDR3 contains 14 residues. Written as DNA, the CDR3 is TGCGCCAGCGGGGGGGCTTTGGTCACAGATACGCAGTATTTT. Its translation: CASGGALVTDTQYF.

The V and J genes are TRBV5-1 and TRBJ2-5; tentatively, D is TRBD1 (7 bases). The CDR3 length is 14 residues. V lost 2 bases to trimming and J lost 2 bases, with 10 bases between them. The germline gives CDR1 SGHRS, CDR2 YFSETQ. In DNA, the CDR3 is TGCGCCAGCAGCTTTCAGGGGGGACAAGAGACCCAGTACTTC. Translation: CASSFQGGQETQYF.

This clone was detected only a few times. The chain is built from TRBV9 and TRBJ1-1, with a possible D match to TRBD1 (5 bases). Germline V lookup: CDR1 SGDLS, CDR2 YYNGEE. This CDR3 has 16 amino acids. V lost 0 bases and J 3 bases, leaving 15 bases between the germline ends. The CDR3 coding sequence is TGTGCCAGCAGCGTAGGGGGAAGGGGCACCGACACTGAAGCTTTCTTT. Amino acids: CASSVGGRGTDTEAFF.

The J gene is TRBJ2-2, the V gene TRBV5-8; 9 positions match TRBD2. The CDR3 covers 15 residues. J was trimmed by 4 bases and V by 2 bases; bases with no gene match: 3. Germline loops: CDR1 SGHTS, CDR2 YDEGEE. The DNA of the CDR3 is TGTGCCAGCAGCTTCATAGCGGGAGTCACCGGGGAGCTGTTTTTT. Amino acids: CASSFIAGVTGELFF.

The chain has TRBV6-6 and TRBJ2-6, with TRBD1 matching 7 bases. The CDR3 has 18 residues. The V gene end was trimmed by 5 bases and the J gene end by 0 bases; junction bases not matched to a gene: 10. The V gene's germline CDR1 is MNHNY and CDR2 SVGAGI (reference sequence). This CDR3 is CASSRGSGQTSGANVLTF. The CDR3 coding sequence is TGTGCCAGCAGTCGCGGATCGGGACAGACCTCTGGGGCCAACGTCCTGACTTTC.

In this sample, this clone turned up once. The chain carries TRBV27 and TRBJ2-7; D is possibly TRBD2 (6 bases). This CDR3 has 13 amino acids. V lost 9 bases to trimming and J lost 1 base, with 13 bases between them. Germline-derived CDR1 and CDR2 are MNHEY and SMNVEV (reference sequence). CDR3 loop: CASRDWVSYEQYF. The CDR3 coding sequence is TGTGCCAGTCGGGACTGGGTATCCTACGAGCAGTACTTC.

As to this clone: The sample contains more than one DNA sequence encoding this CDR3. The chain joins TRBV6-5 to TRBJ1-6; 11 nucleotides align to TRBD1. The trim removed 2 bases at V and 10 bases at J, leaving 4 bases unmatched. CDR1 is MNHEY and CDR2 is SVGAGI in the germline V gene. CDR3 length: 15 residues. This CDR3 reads CASSYGDRGDSPLHF. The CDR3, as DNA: TGTGCCAGCAGTTACGGGGACAGGGGGGACTCACCCCTCCACTTT.

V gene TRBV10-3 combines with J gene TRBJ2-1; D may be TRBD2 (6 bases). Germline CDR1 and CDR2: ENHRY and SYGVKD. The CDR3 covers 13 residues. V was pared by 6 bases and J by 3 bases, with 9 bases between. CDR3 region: CAISPGSYNEQFF. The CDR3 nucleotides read TGTGCCATCAGCCCCGGGAGCTACAATGAGCAGTTCTTC.

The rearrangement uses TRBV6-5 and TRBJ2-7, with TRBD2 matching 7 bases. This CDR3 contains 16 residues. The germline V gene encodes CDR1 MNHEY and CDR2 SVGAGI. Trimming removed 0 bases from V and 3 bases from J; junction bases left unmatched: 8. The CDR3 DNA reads TGTGCCAGCAGTTACTCGTTGGCGGGAGCGAACTACGAGCAGTACTTC. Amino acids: CASSYSLAGANYEQYF.

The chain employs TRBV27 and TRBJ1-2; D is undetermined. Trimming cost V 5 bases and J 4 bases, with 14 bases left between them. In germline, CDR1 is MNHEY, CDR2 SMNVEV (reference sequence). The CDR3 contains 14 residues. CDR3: CASSPVPPSYGYTF. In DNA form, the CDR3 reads TGTGCCAGCAGTCCCGTTCCCCCCTCCTATGGCTACACCTTC.

This CDR3 is CAISESGRGNQPQHF. The DNA of the CDR3 is TGTGCCATCAGTGAGTCAGGCAGGGGCAATCAGCCCCAGCATTTT. This rearrangement joins TRBV10-3 to TRBJ1-5; perhaps TRBD1 as D (5 bases). Trimming took 0 bases from V and 2 from J, leaving 8 bases between them. The CDR3 length is 15 residues. CDR1 is ENHRY, CDR2 SYGVKD, per germline.